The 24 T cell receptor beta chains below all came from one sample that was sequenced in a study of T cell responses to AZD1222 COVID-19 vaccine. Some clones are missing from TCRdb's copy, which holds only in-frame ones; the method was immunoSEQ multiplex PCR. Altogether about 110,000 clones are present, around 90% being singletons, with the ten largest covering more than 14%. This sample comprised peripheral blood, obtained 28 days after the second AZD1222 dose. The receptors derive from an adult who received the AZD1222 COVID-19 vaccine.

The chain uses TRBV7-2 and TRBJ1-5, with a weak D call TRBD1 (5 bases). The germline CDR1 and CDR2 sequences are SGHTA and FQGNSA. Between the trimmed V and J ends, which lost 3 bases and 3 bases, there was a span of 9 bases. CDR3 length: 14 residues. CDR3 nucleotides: TGTGCCAGCAGCTTTCAGGGATTCAATCAGCCCCAGCATTTT. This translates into CASSFQGFNQPQHF.

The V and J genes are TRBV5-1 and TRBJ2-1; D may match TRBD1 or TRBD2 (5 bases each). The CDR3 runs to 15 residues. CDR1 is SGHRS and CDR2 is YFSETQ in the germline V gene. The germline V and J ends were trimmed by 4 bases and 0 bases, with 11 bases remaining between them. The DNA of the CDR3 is TGCGCCAGCAGCCCCGGGACGACCTCCTACAATGAGCAGTTCTTC. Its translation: CASSPGTTSYNEQFF.

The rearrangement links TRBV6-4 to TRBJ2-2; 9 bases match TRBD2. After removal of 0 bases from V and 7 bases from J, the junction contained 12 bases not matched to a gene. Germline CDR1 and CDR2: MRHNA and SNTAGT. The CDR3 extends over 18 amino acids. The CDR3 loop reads CASSDSGNSGSYVGELFF. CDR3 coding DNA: TGTGCCAGCAGTGACTCAGGAAATAGCGGGAGTTATGTCGGGGAGCTGTTTTTT.

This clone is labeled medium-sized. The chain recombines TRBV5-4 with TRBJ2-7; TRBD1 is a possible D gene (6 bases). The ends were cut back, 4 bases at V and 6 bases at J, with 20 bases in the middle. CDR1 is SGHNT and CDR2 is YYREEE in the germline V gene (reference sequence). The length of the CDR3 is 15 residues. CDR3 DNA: TGTGCCAGCAGCGGTCATGGGGTACAGGGTCCCGAGCAGTACTTC. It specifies CASSGHGVQGPEQYF.

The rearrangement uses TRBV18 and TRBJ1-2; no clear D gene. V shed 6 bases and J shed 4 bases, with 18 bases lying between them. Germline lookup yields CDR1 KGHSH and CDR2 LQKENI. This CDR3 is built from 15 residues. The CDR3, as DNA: TGTGCCAGCTCTCCGCCCGTTAGTCGCGGCTATGGCTACACCTTC. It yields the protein CASSPPVSRGYGYTF.

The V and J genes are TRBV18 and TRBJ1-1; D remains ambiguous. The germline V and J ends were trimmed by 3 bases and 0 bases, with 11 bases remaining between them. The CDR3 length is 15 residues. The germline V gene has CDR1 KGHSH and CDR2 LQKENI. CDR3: CASSPGGTLNTEAFF. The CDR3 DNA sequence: TGTGCCAGCTCACCGGGCGGCACCCTGAACACTGAAGCTTTCTTT. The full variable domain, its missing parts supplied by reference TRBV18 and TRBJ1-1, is NAGVMQNPRHLVRRRGQEARLRCSPMKGHSHVYWYRQLPEEGLKFMVYLQKENIIDESGMPKERFSAEFPKEGPSILRIQQVVRGDSAAYFCASSPGGTLNTEAFFGQGTRLTVV.

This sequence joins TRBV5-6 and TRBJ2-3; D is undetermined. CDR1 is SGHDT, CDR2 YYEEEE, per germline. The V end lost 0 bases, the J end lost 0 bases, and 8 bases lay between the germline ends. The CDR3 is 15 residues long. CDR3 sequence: CASSLEPRSTDTQYF. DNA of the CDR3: TGTGCCAGCAGCTTGGAGCCACGTAGCACAGATACGCAGTATTTT. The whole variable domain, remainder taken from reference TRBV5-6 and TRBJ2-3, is DAGVTQSPTHLIKTRGQQVTLRCSPKSGHDTVSWYQQALGQGPQFIFQYYEEEERQRGNFPDRFSGHQFPNYSSELNVNALLLGDSALYLCASSLEPRSTDTQYFGPGTRLTVL.

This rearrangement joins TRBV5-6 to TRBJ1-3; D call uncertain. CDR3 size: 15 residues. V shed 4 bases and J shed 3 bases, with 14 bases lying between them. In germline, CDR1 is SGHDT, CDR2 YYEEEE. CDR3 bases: TGTGCCAGCAGCCCGGACGGATTCTATGGAAACACCATATATTTT. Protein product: CASSPDGFYGNTIYF. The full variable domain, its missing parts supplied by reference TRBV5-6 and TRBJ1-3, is DAGVTQSPTHLIKTRGQQVTLRCSPKSGHDTVSWYQQALGQGPQFIFQYYEEEERQRGNFPDRFSGHQFPNYSSELNVNALLLGDSALYLCASSPDGFYGNTIYFGEGSWLTVV.

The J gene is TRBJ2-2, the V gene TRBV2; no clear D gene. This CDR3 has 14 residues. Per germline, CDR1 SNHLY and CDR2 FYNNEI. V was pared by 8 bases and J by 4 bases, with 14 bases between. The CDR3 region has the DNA TGTGCCAGCCTCCCCGACCGTCGCACCGGGGAGCTGTTTTTT. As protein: CASLPDRRTGELFF. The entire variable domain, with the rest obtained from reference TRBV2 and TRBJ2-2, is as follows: EPEVTQTPSHQVTQMGQEVILRCVPISNHLYFYWYRQILGQKVEFLVSFYNNEISEKSEIFDDQFSVERPDGSNFTLKIRSTKLEDSAMYFCASLPDRRTGELFFGEGSRLTVL.

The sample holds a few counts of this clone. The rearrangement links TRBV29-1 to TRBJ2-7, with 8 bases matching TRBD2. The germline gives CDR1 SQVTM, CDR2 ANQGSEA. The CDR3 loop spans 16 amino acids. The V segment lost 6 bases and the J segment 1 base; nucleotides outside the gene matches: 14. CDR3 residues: CSVPFRVAGGSYEQYF. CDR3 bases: TGCAGCGTCCCTTTCCGGGTGGCGGGGGGTTCCTACGAGCAGTACTTC.

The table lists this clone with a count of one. DNA of the CDR3: TGTGCCAGCAGTTTACCGACCCACGCGGGGCGGGTTGAAGCTTTCTTT. The encoded protein is CASSLPTHAGRVEAFF. The chain uses TRBV28 and TRBJ1-1; TRBD1 is a possible D gene (5 bases). Germline V gives CDR1 MDHEN, CDR2 SYDVKM. The CDR3 is 16 residues long. V was pared by 2 bases and J by 7 bases, with 20 bases between.

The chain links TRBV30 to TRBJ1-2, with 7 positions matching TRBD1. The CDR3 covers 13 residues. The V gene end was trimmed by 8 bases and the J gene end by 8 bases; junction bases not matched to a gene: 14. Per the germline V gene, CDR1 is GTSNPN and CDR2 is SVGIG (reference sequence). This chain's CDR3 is CARRQGMEGGYTF. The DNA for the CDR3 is TGTGCCCGAAGACAGGGTATGGAGGGAGGCTACACCTTC.

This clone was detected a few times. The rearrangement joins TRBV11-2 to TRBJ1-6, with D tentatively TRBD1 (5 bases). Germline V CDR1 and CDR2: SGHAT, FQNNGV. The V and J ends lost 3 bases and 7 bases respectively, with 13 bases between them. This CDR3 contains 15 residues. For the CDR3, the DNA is TGTGCCAGCAGCTTGGGCTGGGGCTACAATTCACCCCTCCACTTT. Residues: CASSLGWGYNSPLHF. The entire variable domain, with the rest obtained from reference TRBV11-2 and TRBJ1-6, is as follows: EAGVAQSPRYKIIEKRQSVAFWCNPISGHATLYWYQQILGQGPKLLIQFQNNGVVDDSQLPKDRFSAERLKGVDSTLKIQPAKLEDSAVYLCASSLGWGYNSPLHFGNGTRLTVT.

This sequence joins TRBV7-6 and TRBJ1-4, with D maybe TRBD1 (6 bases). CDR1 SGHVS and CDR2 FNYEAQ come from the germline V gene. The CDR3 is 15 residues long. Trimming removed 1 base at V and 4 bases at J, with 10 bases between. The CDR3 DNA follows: TGTGCCAGCAGCTTAGGGACAGCCTTTAATGAAAAACTGTTTTTT. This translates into CASSLGTAFNEKLFF.

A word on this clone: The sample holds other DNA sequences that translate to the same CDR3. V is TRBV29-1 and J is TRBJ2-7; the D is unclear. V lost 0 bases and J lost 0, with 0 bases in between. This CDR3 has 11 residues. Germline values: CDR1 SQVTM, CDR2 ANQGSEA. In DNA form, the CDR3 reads TGCAGCGTTGAAGACTCCTACGAGCAGTACTTC. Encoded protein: CSVEDSYEQYF.

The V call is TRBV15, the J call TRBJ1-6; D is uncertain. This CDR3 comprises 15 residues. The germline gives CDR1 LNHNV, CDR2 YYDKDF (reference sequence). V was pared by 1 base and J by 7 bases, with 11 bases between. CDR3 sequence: CATSRVAVGNSPLHF. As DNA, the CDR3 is TGTGCCACCAGCAGAGTTGCGGTGGGGAATTCACCCCTCCACTTT.

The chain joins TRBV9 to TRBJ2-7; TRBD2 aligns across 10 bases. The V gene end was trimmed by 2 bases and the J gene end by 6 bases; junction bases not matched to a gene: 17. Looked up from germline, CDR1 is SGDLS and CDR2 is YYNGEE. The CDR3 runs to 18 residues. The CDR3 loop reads CASSVDSGGLSPLGEQYF. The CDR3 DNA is TGTGCCAGCAGCGTGGATAGCGGGGGGCTGTCACCGCTGGGCGAGCAGTACTTC.

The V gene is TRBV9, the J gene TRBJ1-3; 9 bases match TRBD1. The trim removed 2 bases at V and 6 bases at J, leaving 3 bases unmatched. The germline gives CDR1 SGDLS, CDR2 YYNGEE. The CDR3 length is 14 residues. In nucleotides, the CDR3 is TGTGCCAGCAGCGTCCGGGACAGGGAAAACACCATATATTTT. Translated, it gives CASSVRDRENTIYF.

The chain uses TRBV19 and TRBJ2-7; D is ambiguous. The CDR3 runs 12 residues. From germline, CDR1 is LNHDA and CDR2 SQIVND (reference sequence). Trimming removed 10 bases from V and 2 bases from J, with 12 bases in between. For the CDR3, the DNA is TGTGCCACCTCCGACCTGACCTACGAGCAGTACTTC. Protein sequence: CATSDLTYEQYF. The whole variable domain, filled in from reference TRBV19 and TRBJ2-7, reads DGGITQSPKYLFRKEGQNVTLSCEQNLNHDAMYWYRQDPGQGLRLIYYSQIVNDFQKGDIAEGYSVSREKKESFPLTVTSAQKNPTAFYLCATSDLTYEQYFGPGTRLTVT.

Written as DNA, the CDR3 is TGTGCCAGCTCCCGGCGGGACAGTGGTTCACCCCTCCACTTT. The encoded protein is CASSRRDSGSPLHF. The rearrangement links TRBV18 to TRBJ1-6; 7 nucleotides agree with TRBD1. J was trimmed by 9 bases and V by 6 bases; bases with no gene match: 8. CDR1 and CDR2 (germline): KGHSH, LQKENI. This CDR3 region has 14 residues.

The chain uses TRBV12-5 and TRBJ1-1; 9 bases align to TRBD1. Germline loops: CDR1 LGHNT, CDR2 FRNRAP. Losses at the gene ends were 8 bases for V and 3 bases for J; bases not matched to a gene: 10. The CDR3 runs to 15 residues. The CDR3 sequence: CASSSGTGWDTEAFF. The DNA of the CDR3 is TGTGCTAGTTCCTCCGGGACAGGGTGGGACACTGAAGCTTTCTTT.

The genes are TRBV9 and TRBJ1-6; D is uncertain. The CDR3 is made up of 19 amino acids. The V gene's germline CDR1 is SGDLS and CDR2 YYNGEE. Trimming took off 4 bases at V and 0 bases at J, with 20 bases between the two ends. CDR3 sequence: CASSLRPFQGSSYNSPLHF. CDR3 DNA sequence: TGTGCCAGCAGCCTCCGACCTTTCCAAGGGAGCTCCTATAATTCACCCCTCCACTTT.

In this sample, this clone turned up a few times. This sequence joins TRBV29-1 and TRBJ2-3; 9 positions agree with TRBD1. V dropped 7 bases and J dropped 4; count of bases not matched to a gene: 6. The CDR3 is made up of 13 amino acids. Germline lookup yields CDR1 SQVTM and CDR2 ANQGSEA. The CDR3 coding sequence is TGCAGCGCTGGGACAGGGCAGGCAGATACGCAGTATTTT. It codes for CSAGTGQADTQYF.

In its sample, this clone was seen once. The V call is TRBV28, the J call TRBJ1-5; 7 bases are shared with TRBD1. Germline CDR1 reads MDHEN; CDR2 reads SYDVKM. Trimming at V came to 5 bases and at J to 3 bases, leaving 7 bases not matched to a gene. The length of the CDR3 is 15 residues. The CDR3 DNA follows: TGTGCCAGCAGTCCCCAGGGACAGCTCAATCAGCCCCAGCATTTT. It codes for CASSPQGQLNQPQHF.